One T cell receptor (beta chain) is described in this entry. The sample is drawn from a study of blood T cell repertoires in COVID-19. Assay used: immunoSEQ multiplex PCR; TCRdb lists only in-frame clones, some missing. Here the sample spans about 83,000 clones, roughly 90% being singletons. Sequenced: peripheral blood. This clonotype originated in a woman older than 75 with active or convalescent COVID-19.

The CDR3 DNA reads as TGTGCCAGTCAAATCGGGACAGGGATCAATCAGCCCCAGCATTTT. Its translation: CASQIGTGINQPQHF. This sequence joins TRBV19 and TRBJ1-5; 9 bases are a match to TRBD1. In germline, CDR1 is LNHDA, CDR2 SQIVND (reference sequence). The V and J ends lost 8 bases and 3 bases, in that order; junction bases with no gene match: 8. The CDR3 consists of 15 residues.